This is a list of T cell receptor beta chains from one sample in a study of blood T cell repertoires in COVID-19. Repertoires were generated with immunoSEQ multiplex PCR, while TCRdb's copy carries only in-frame clones and drops some. The sample shows a few hundred thousand clones, roughly 82% of them seen only once. Input material: peripheral blood. The receptors stem from a man older than 75 with acute or convalescent COVID-19. The CDR3 runs from the conserved cysteine through the conserved F or W. Fields, in order: clone size, V gene, D gene, J gene, CDR3 DNA, CDR3 protein. The D gene is left open where the match is weak. Size tells how often a clone was seen (once, few, many) or the class of an expanded clone, and some rows leave it out.

>-|TRBV28|-|TRBJ1-4
TGTGCCAGCAGTCTATTGGCACAATCTAATGAAAAACTGTTTTTT
CASSLLAQSNEKLFF
>-|TRBV5-6|-|TRBJ2-7
TGTGCCAGCAGCCCCTGGGGCTCCGTATCCTACGAGCAGTACTTC
CASSPWGSVSYEQYF
>-|TRBV19|TRBD2|TRBJ2-3
TGTGCCAGTAGTAGTTGGACTAGCGGGAGGGCAGATACGCAGTATTTT
CASSSWTSGRADTQYF
>once|TRBV6-6|-|TRBJ2-3
TGTGCCAGCGCAGGGGGGTCTAGCACAGATACGCAGTATTTT
CASAGGSSTDTQYF
>-|TRBV11-2|-|TRBJ1-1
TGTGCCAGCAGCCCCTATCAGGGTATGGGCACTGAAGCTTTCTTT
CASSPYQGMGTEAFF
>-|TRBV6-4|-|TRBJ2-2
TGTGCCAGCACACCGGGACTGGAGCCCGGGGAGCTGTTTTTT
CASTPGLEPGELFF
>-|TRBV5-4|-|TRBJ1-3
TGTGCCAGCAGCTCCCCCTCGGGGGGAGCTGGAAACACCATATATTTT
CASSSPSGGAGNTIYF
>-|TRBV27|TRBD2|TRBJ2-7
TGTGCCAGCATCCAGCGGGGGAGCTACGAGCAGTACTTC
CASIQRGSYEQYF
>-|TRBV4-2|TRBD1|TRBJ1-1
TGTGCCAGCAGCCAGACGGGACAGGGGAACTTGGGGGCTTTCTTT
CASSQTGQGNLGAFF
>-|TRBV28|-|TRBJ1-3
TGTGCCAGCAGAAGATTTGGGGGCCTAGGCAACACCATATATTTT
CASRRFGGLGNTIYF
>-|TRBV5-1|-|TRBJ2-5
TGCGCCAGCAGCTTGACCGGACTCCAAGAGACCCAGTACTTC
CASSLTGLQETQYF
>-|TRBV6-5|-|TRBJ1-6
TGTGCCAGCGTATTGGCCAGTAATTCACCCCTCCACTTT
CASVLASNSPLHF
>-|TRBV19|-|TRBJ1-2
TGTGCCAGTAGTCCCCAAGAGACGGGGTCCTATGGCTACACCTTC
CASSPQETGSYGYTF
>once|TRBV9|-|TRBJ2-1
TGTGCCAGCAGCGTAGTTGGCAACGTAGAGCAGTTCTTC
CASSVVGNVEQFF
>-|TRBV20-1|-|TRBJ1-6
TGCAGTGCTAGTCCCCCCGGGATAGATTCACCCCTCCACTTT
CSASPPGIDSPLHF
>once|TRBV20-1|-|TRBJ1-2
TGCAGTGCCAGGTCCGACTATGGCTACACCTTC
CSARSDYGYTF
>-|TRBV7-3|-|TRBJ2-1
TGTGCCAGCAGCCCCGGCTCCTACAATGAGCAGTTCTTC
CASSPGSYNEQFF
>-|TRBV6-1|TRBD1|TRBJ1-2
TGTGCCAGCAGTGAGAGGACAGGAGGCTACACCTTC
CASSERTGGYTF
>-|TRBV4-1|TRBD2|TRBJ2-3
TGCGCCAGCAGCCAAGCCCCTGGCGGCGGGGGGCCGTTT
CASSQAPGGGGPF
>-|TRBV6-5|-|TRBJ2-2
TGTGCCAGCAGTCGCCGGGACACTATCACCGGGGAGCTGTTTTTT
CASSRRDTITGELFF
>-|TRBV28|-|TRBJ2-2
TGTGCCAGCATAGGGGACTCAGCCAACACCGGGGAGCTGTTTTTT
CASIGDSANTGELFF
>-|TRBV5-4|-|TRBJ2-5
TGTGCCAGCAGCTTGGGGACAGAAGAGACCCAGTACTTC
CASSLGTEETQYF
>-|TRBV4-3|-|TRBJ1-5
TGCGCCAGCAGCCAAGAGGCGGAATATCAGCCCCAGCATTTT
CASSQEAEYQPQHF
>-|TRBV5-4|-|TRBJ1-2
TGTGCCAGCAGCAGAGACGTACGGGGCTATGGCTACACCTTC
CASSRDVRGYGYTF
>-|TRBV19|-|TRBJ1-5
TGTGCCAGTAGTATAGGCGGCATTAGCAATCAGCCCCAGCATTTT
CASSIGGISNQPQHF
>-|TRBV5-1|TRBD2|TRBJ2-1
TGCGCCAGCAGCCCTTCTAGCGGGAGTTACAATGAGCAGTTCTTC
CASSPSSGSYNEQFF
>-|TRBV25-1|-|TRBJ1-2
TGTGCCACCGGATCTGGGGGGGGCTACACCTTC
CATGSGGGYTF
>-|TRBV12-3/TRBV12-4|-|TRBJ1-1
TGTGCCAGCAGCGCAGGGCTAACTGAAGCTTTCTTT
CASSAGLTEAFF
>once|TRBV3-1/TRBV3-2|TRBD2|TRBJ2-5
TGTGCCAGCAGCCAAGTGGTTAGCGGGGGCCGGGGGACCCAGTACTTC
CASSQVVSGGRGTQYF
>once|TRBV7-2|-|TRBJ1-5
TGTGCCAGCAGCTTAGAGGGGCAGCTTAGCAATCAGCCCCAGCATTTT
CASSLEGQLSNQPQHF
>once|TRBV5-1|TRBD1|TRBJ2-2
TGCGCCAGCAGCACTGGTATGCGTCAGGGGGTTAGCACCGGGGAGCTGTTTTTT
CASSTGMRQGVSTGELFF
>-|TRBV10-3|TRBD2|TRBJ2-1
TGTGCCATCAGTGGTGGGGCTAGCGGTTACAATGAGCAGTTCTTC
CAISGGASGYNEQFF
>-|TRBV18|-|TRBJ2-7
TGTGCCAGCTCACCACCCAGTCTTTCCTACGAGCAGTACTTC
CASSPPSLSYEQYF
>-|TRBV3-1/TRBV3-2|-|TRBJ1-2
TGTGCCAGCAGCCAATACTCAACGAACTATGGCTACACCTTC
CASSQYSTNYGYTF
>-|TRBV11-2|-|TRBJ2-1
TGTGCCAGCAGTTCGGACATTACTGAGCAGTTCTTC
CASSSDITEQFF
>once|TRBV28|-|TRBJ1-5
TGTGCCAGCAGCTATGGAGGGCGCGGTCAGCCCCAGCATTTT
CASSYGGRGQPQHF